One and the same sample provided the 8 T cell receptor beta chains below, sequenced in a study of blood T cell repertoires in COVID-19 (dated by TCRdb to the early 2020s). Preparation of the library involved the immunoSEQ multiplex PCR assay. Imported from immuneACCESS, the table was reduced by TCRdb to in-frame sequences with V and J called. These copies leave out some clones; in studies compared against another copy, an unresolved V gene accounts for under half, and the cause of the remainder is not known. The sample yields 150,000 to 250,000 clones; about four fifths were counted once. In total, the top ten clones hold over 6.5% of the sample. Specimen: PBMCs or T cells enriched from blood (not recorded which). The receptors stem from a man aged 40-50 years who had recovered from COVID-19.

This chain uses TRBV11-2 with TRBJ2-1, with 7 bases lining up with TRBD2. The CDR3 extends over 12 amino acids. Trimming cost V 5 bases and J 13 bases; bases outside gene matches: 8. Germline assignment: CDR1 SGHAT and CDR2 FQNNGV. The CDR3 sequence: CASSRGSGLQFF. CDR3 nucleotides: TGTGCCAGCAGCCGCGGGAGTGGGCTACAGTTCTTC.

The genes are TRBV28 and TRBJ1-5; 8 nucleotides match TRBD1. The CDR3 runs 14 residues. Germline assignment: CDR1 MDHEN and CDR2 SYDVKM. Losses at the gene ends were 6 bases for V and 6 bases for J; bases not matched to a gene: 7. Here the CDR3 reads CASRLQGVAQPQHF. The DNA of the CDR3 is TGTGCCAGCAGACTACAGGGGGTCGCTCAGCCCCAGCATTTT.

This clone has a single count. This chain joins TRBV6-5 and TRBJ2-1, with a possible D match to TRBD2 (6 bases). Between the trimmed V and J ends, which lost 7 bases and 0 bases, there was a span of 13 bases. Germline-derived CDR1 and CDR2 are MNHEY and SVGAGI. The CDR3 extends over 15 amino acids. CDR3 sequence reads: CASTQEGSSYNEQFF. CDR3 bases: TGTGCCAGCACTCAGGAGGGTAGCTCCTACAATGAGCAGTTCTTC.

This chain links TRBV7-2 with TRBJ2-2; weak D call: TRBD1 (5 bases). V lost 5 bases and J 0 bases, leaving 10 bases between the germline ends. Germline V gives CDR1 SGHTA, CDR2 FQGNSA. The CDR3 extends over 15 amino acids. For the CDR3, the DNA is TGTGCCAGCAGCCCTGACAGCTCGAACACCGGGGAGCTGTTTTTT. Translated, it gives CASSPDSSNTGELFF.

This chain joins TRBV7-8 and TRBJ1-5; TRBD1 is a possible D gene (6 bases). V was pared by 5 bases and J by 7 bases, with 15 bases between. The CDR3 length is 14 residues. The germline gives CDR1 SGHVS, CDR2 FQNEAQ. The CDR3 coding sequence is TGTGCCAGCAGCCATACAGGGTCGCGGCAGCCCCAGCATTTT. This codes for CASSHTGSRQPQHF.

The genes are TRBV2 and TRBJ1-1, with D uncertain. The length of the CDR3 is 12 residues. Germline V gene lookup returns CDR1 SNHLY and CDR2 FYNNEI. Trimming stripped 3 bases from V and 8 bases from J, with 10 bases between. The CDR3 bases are TGTGCCAGCAGTGACGGGTCCGGCGAAGCTTTCTTT. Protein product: CASSDGSGEAFF.

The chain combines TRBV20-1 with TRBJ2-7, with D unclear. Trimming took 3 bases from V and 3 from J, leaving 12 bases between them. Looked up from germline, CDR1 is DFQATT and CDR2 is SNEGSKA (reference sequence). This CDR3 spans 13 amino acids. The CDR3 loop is CSASASGFYEQYF. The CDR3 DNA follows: TGCAGTGCTAGTGCGTCAGGATTCTACGAGCAGTACTTC.

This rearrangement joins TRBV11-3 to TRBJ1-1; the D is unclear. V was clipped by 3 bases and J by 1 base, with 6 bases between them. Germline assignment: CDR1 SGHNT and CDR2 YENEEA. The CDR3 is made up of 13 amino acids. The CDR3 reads CASSLGANTEAFF. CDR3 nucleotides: TGTGCCAGCAGCTTGGGAGCGAACACTGAAGCTTTCTTT.